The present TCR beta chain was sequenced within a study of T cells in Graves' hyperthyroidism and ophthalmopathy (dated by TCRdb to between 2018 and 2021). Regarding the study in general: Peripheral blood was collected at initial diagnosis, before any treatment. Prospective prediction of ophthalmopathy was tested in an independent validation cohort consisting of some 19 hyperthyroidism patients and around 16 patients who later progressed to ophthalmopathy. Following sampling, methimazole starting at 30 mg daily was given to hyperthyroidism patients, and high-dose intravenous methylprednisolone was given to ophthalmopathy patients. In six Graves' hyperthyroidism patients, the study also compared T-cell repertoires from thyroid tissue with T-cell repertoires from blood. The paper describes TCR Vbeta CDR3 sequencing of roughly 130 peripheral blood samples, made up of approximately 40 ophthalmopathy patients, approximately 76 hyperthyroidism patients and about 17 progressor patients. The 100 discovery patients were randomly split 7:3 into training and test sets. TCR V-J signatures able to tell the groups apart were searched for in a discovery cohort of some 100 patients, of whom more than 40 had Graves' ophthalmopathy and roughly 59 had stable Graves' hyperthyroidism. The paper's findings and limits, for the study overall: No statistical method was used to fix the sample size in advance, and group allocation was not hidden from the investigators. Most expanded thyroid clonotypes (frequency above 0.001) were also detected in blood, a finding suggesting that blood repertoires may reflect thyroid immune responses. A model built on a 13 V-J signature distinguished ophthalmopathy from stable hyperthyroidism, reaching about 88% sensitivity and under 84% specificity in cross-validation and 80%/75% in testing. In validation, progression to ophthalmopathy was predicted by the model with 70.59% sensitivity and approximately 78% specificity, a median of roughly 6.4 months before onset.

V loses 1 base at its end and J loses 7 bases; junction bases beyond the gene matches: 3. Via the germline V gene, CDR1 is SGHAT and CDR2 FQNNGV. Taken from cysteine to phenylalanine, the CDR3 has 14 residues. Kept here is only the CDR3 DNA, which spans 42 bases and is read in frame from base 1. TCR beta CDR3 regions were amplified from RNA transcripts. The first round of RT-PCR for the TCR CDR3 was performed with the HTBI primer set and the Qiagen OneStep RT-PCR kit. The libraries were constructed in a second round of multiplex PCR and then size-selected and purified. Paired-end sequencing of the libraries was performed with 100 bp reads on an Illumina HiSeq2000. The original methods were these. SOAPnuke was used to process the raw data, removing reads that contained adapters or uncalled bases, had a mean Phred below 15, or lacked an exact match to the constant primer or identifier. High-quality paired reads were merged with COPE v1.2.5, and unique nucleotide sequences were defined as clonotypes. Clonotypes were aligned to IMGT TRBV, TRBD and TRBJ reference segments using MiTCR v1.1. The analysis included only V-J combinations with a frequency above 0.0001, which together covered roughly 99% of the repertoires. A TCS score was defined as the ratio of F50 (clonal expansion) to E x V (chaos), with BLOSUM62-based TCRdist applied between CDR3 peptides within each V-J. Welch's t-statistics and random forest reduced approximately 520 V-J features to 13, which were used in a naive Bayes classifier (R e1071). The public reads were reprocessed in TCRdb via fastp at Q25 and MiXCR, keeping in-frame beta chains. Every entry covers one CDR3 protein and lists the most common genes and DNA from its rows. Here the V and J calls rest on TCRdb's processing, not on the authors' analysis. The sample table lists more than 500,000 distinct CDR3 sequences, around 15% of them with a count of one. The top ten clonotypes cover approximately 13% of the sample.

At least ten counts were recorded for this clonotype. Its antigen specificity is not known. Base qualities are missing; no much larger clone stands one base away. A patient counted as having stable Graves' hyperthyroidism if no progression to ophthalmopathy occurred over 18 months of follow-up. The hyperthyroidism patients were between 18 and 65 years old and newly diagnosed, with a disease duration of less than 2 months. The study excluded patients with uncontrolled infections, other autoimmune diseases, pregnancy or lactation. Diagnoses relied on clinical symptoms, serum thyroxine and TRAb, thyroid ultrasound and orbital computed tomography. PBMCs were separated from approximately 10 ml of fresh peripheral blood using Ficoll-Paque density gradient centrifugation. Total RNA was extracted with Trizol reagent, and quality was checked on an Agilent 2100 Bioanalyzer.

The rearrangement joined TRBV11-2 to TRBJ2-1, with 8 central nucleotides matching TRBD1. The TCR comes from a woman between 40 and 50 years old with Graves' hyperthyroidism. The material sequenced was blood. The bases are TGTGCCAGCAGCTTAGCAGGGGGCTTGAATGAGCAGTTCTTC. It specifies CASSLAGGLNEQFF.